The rows below give T cell receptor beta chains drawn from one sample of a study of T cell responses to AZD1222 COVID-19 vaccine. Assay used: immunoSEQ multiplex PCR; TCRdb lists only in-frame clones, some missing. Here the sample spans approximately 110,000 clones, around 90% being singletons. The material was peripheral blood, obtained on day 0 of AZD1222 vaccination. These receptors were collected from an adult in good health. Both conserved end residues are part of each CDR3. A D gene is named only where the DNA matches it firmly. Only some rows state a clone size, as once, few, many or a class for expanded clones.

TRBV18	TRBD1	once	TRBJ2-3	TGTGCCAGCTCTCCCGGACAGGCCCACACAGATACGCAGTATTTT	CASSPGQAHTDTQYF
TRBV5-1	NA	once	TRBJ2-1	TGCGCCAGCAGCTCGGGCCAATACAATGAGCAGTTCTTC	CASSSGQYNEQFF
TRBV19	NA	NA	TRBJ1-1	TGTGCCAGTAGTCCCTATAGCCCGAACACTGAAGCTTTCTTT	CASSPYSPNTEAFF
TRBV5-1	NA	NA	TRBJ1-3	TGCGCCAGCAGCTTGGCAGGGGCAGGAAACACCATATATTTT	CASSLAGAGNTIYF
TRBV7-8	TRBD2	NA	TRBJ2-7	TGTGCCAGCAGCTTGCAGACTAGCGACTCCTACGAGCAGTACTTC	CASSLQTSDSYEQYF
TRBV7-2	TRBD1	NA	TRBJ1-1	TGTGCCAGCAGCTCGGAACGACAGGGAAGGGTCACTGAAGCTTTCTTT	CASSSERQGRVTEAFF
TRBV6-2/TRBV6-3	NA	NA	TRBJ1-5	TGTGCCAGCAGTTACTCCCTTCGACGGATTAGCAATCAGCCCCAGCATTTT	CASSYSLRRISNQPQHF
TRBV4-1	TRBD1	NA	TRBJ1-6	TGCGCCAGCAGCCATCAGGGGGCTGGGTCCTATAATTCACCCCTCCACTTT	CASSHQGAGSYNSPLHF
TRBV6-2/TRBV6-3	NA	NA	TRBJ1-5	TGTGCCAGCAGTTACTCTTATGATCAGCCCCAGCATTTT	CASSYSYDQPQHF
TRBV5-4	TRBD1	once	TRBJ2-7	TGTGCCAGCAGCACCAAGACAGGGAACTCCTACGAGCAGTACTTC	CASSTKTGNSYEQYF
TRBV2	NA	NA	TRBJ1-2	TGTGCCAGCAGGGAAAATGAGGCGGCTAACTATGGCTACACCTTC	CASRENEAANYGYTF
TRBV27	NA	few	TRBJ2-7	TGTGCCAGCAGCCCGAGACTACAAAGGACCTACGAGCAGTACTTC	CASSPRLQRTYEQYF
TRBV10-3	TRBD1	NA	TRBJ2-7	TGTGCCATCAAGGCAGGGGGCCCAAACGAGCAGTACTTC	CAIKAGGPNEQYF
TRBV6-1	NA	NA	TRBJ1-1	TGTGCCAGCAGTGAAGCCGGGAGGGCCAACACTGAAGCTTTCTTT	CASSEAGRANTEAFF
TRBV6-4	TRBD1	NA	TRBJ1-2	TGTGCCAGCAGCATGACACAGGGGGCGTTCTACACCTTC	CASSMTQGAFYTF
TRBV6-5	TRBD1	NA	TRBJ2-7	TGTGCCAGCAGCAGACAGGGCAATTACGAGCAGTACTTC	CASSRQGNYEQYF
TRBV28	NA	NA	TRBJ2-7	TGTGCCAGCAGTTTGGCTGGTCAAGGTACTTACGAGCAGTACTTC	CASSLAGQGTYEQYF
TRBV28	TRBD1	NA	TRBJ1-1	TGTGCCAGCAGTTTTAGACAGGGCCCTTTAACTTTCTTT	CASSFRQGPLTFF
TRBV9	TRBD2	NA	TRBJ2-7	TGTGCCAGCAGCCCTGGTGGGCGCGGGGGGTTCCTCAGAAGCTCCTACGAGCAGTACTTC	CASSPGGRGGFLRSSYEQYF
TRBV5-1	TRBD1	NA	TRBJ2-7	TGCGCCAGCAGCTGGGGAGGGGGACAGGGCTACGAGCAGTACTTC	CASSWGGGQGYEQYF
TRBV5-1	NA	once	TRBJ1-1	TGCGCCAGCAGCTTGGAAGGGAGAGGCACTGAAGCTTTCTTT	CASSLEGRGTEAFF
TRBV28	TRBD2	few	TRBJ2-1	TGTGCCAGCAGACTAAGACTAGCGGGAGGCTCTAATGAGCAGTTCTTC	CASRLRLAGGSNEQFF
TRBV5-1	TRBD1	NA	TRBJ1-1	TGCGCCAGCAGCTTGGGAAGGGGGCCCACTGAAGCTTTCTTT	CASSLGRGPTEAFF
TRBV6-2/TRBV6-3	NA	NA	TRBJ2-7	TGTGCCAGCAGTACGAGGGACGGGAGCTCCTACGAGCAGTACTTC	CASSTRDGSSYEQYF
TRBV7-2	NA	NA	TRBJ1-6	TGTGCCAGCAGCTACCAGGGGCAGCTTTATAATTCACCCCTCCACTTT	CASSYQGQLYNSPLHF
TRBV6-6	NA	NA	TRBJ1-4	TGTGCCAGCAGCCCTGGGGGGGGCCGGAATGAAAAACTGTTTTTT	CASSPGGGRNEKLFF
TRBV9	TRBD1	NA	TRBJ1-3	TGTGCCAGCAGCGCGTCATACAGGGGGCCAGGGGGAAACACCATATATTTT	CASSASYRGPGGNTIYF
TRBV9	TRBD1	NA	TRBJ1-4	TGTGCCAGCAGCACGCGGACAGGAGGGGCAACTAATGAAAAACTGTTTTTT	CASSTRTGGATNEKLFF
TRBV5-4	NA	NA	TRBJ2-3	TGTGCCAGCAGCTTGGGGGGAGCAAGAGATACGCAGTATTTT	CASSLGGARDTQYF
TRBV5-6	TRBD1	NA	TRBJ2-7	TGTGCCAGCAGCTTGTTGCGACAGGGCGAAGAGCAGTACTTC	CASSLLRQGEEQYF
TRBV4-2	TRBD1	NA	TRBJ2-7	TGTGCCAGCAGCCAGGGACAGGGGGACTACGAGCAGTACTTC	CASSQGQGDYEQYF
TRBV4-1	TRBD1	NA	TRBJ1-1	TGCGCCAGCAGCCAACCTCTGACGGGCAGGGGGCCAGTTGAAGCTTTCTTT	CASSQPLTGRGPVEAFF
TRBV19	NA	NA	TRBJ1-5	TGTGCCAGTAGTATAGTCCCGACAACCAACCAGCATTTT	CASSIVPTTNQHF
TRBV19	NA	NA	TRBJ2-7	TGTGCCAGGGGACCGATCCGCTCCTACGAGCAGTACTTC	CARGPIRSYEQYF
TRBV28	TRBD1	NA	TRBJ1-2	TGTGCCAGCAGTAGACAGGGGGCTAACTATGGCTACACCTTC	CASSRQGANYGYTF
TRBV4-2	NA	NA	TRBJ2-7	TGTGCCAGCAGCCAAGATGCAGGGCGTGGGCCCGAGCAGTACTTC	CASSQDAGRGPEQYF
TRBV30	NA	NA	TRBJ1-2	TGTGCCTGGAGCGTGGGGGGGTTCTATGGCTACACCTTC	CAWSVGGFYGYTF
TRBV27	NA	few	TRBJ2-2	TGTGCCAGCAGTTTACAGCCTCCCACTAGGAGGGAGCTGTTTTTT	CASSLQPPTRRELFF
TRBV30	TRBD1	NA	TRBJ1-5	TGTGCCTGGAGTCTGGCTGAACAGGGGGGGCCTAGCAATCAGCCCCAGCATTTT	CAWSLAEQGGPSNQPQHF
TRBV12-5	NA	NA	TRBJ2-1	TGTGCTAGTGGTTTGGAATCACGGGGGTTCGACTACAATGAGCAGTTCTTC	CASGLESRGFDYNEQFF
TRBV2	TRBD1	NA	TRBJ2-1	TGTGCCAGCAGTGGATACGGGCAGGGGGTATATGAGCAGTTCTTC	CASSGYGQGVYEQFF
TRBV5-4	TRBD1	NA	TRBJ2-4	TGTGCCAGCAGTTCCCCCGCAGGGGGTTTAGGAAACATTCAGTACTTC	CASSSPAGGLGNIQYF
TRBV30	NA	NA	TRBJ1-1	TGTGCCTGGATGCCTGGTGGGGGTGGGTACACTGAAGCTTTCTTT	CAWMPGGGGYTEAFF
TRBV10-2	TRBD1	NA	TRBJ1-6	TGCGCCAGCAGTGGGGACAGGGGAGATTCACCCCTCCACTTT	CASSGDRGDSPLHF
TRBV28	TRBD1	few	TRBJ2-7	TGTGCCAGCAGTTCGACAGGGCCTCCCTACGAGCAGTACTTC	CASSSTGPPYEQYF
TRBV9	TRBD1	NA	TRBJ2-1	TGTGCCAGCAGCGTACAAGGGACAGGGAGTAATGAGCAGTTCTTC	CASSVQGTGSNEQFF
TRBV24-1	TRBD2	once	TRBJ2-3	TGTGCCACCAGTGACTTGGGACTAGGTGGCACAGATACGCAGTATTTT	CATSDLGLGGTDTQYF
TRBV2	TRBD1	NA	TRBJ1-6	TGTGCCAGCAGTTTGACAGGGGGCGGTTCACCCCTCCACTTT	CASSLTGGGSPLHF
TRBV4-3	TRBD2	NA	TRBJ2-1	TGCGCCAGCAGCCAAGATCTGAGTAGCGGGGGTTACAATGAGCAGTTCTTC	CASSQDLSSGGYNEQFF
TRBV10-3	NA	once	TRBJ2-1	TGTGCCATCAGTGGGACAACCTACAATGAGCAGTTCTTC	CAISGTTYNEQFF
TRBV27	NA	few	TRBJ2-2	TGTGCCAGCAGATTGCGGGGGGAGCTGTTTTTT	CASRLRGELFF
TRBV30	TRBD2	NA	TRBJ2-7	TGTGCCTGGAGCCCCACCGGGACTAGCGGCGAGCAGTACTTC	CAWSPTGTSGEQYF
TRBV6-5	NA	NA	TRBJ1-1	TGTGCCAGCAGTTCGTGGACAGATGTGACTGAAGCTTTCTTT	CASSSWTDVTEAFF
TRBV29-1	NA	NA	TRBJ1-2	TGCAGCGTTGAAGTAGGGGGCTATGGCTACACCTTC	CSVEVGGYGYTF
TRBV19	NA	NA	TRBJ2-3	TGTGCCAGTAGTACCCCGCGACTAGATCTGACAGATACGCAGTATTTT	CASSTPRLDLTDTQYF
TRBV11-2	TRBD2	NA	TRBJ2-3	TGTGCCAGCAGCTTAGATTTTCGTGGAAGCGGGACCACAGATACGCAGTATTTT	CASSLDFRGSGTTDTQYF
TRBV24-1	TRBD1	NA	TRBJ2-2	TGTGCCACCAGTGAAAGACAGGGCGCGTACACCGGGGAGCTGTTTTTT	CATSERQGAYTGELFF
TRBV18	TRBD2	NA	TRBJ2-3	TGTGCCAGCTCACCAGGGACTAGCGGGAGGGGCACGCAGTATTTT	CASSPGTSGRGTQYF
TRBV12-5	NA	few	TRBJ1-1	TGTGCTAGTGGTTTGGTCCTCGGGCGACGGGACACTGAAGCTTTCTTT	CASGLVLGRRDTEAFF
TRBV7-9	NA	NA	TRBJ2-2	TGTGCCAGCCAAGGCCAGGCAAACACCGGGGAGCTGTTTTTT	CASQGQANTGELFF